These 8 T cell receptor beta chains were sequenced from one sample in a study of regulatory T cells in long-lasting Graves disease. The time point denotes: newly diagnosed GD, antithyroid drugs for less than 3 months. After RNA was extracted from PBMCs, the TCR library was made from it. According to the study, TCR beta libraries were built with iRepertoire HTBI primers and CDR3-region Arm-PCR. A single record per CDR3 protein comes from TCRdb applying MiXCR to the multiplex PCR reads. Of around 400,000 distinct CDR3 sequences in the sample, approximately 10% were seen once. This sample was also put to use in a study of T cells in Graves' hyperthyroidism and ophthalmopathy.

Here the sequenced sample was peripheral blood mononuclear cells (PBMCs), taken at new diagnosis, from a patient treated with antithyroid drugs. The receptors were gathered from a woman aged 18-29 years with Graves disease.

This CDR3 reads CASSQGPVLYGYTF. The CDR3 DNA reads as TGCGCCAGCAGCCAAGGGCCAGTACTCTATGGCTACACCTTC. V usage is TRBV4-1 and J usage is TRBJ1-2; no definite D call. Germline V gives CDR1 MGHRA, CDR2 YSYEKL. This CDR3 contains 14 residues. V gave up 1 base and J gave up 4 bases, with 10 bases separating them.

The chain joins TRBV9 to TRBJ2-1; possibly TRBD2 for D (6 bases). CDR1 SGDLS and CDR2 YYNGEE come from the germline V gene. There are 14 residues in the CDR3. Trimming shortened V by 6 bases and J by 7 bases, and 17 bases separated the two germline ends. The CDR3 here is CASTRGILRNEQFF. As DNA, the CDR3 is TGTGCCAGCACCCGGGGGATTCTGAGGAATGAGCAGTTCTTC.

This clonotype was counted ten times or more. The CDR3 DNA sequence: TGTGCCAGCAGCTTGGGACCGACAGGGGGCGTCGATGGCTACACCTTC. Translating it yields CASSLGPTGGVDGYTF. The chain combines TRBV7-3 with TRBJ1-2; 10 bases match TRBD1. Looked up from germline, CDR1 is SGHTA and CDR2 is FQGTGA. V gave up 3 bases and J gave up 6 bases; unmatched junction bases: 10. The CDR3 loop spans 16 amino acids.

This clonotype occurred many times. The CDR3 DNA reads TGTGCCAGCAGTTGGAATGAGCAGTTCTTC. Its translation: CASSWNEQFF. This sequence joins TRBV12-3 or TRBV12-4 and TRBJ2-1; the D is unclear. Trimming stripped 4 bases from V and 7 bases from J, with 2 bases between. This CDR3 spans 10 amino acids.

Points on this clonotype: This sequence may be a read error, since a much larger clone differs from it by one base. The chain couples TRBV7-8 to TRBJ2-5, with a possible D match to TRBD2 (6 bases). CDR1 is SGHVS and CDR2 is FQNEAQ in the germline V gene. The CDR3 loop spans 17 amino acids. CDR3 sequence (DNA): TGTGCCAGCAGCTTAGCCCGCTTTGAGGGTAGCCGGGAGACCAAGTACTTC. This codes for CASSLARFEGSRETKYF. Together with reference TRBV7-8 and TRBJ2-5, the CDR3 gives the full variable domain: GAGVSQSPRYKVAKRGQDVALRCDPISGHVSLFWYQQALGQGPEFLTYFQNEAQLDKSGLPSDRFFAERPEGSVSTLKIQRTQQEDSAVYLCASSLARFEGSRETKYFGPGTRLLVL.

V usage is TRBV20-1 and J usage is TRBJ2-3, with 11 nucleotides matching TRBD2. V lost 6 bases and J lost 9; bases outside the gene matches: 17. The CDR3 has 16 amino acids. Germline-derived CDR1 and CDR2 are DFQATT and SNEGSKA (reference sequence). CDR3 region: CSAQVGFSGGAYTQYF. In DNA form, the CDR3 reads TGCAGTGCCCAAGTGGGATTTAGCGGGGGGGCATACACGCAGTATTTT.

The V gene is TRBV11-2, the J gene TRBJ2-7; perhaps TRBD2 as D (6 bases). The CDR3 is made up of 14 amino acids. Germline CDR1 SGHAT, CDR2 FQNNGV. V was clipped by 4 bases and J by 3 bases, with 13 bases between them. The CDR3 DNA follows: TGTGCCAGCAGCTCCGGAGGGCACTACTACGAGCAGTACTTC. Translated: CASSSGGHYYEQYF.

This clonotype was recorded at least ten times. CDR3 protein: CAISESTFWGTEAFF. The DNA for the CDR3 is TGTGCCATCAGTGAGTCCACGTTTTGGGGCACTGAAGCTTTCTTT. The J gene is TRBJ1-1, the V gene TRBV10-3; D is uncertain. Germline assignment: CDR1 ENHRY and CDR2 SYGVKD. The CDR3 has 15 amino acids. Trimming pared 0 bases from V and 4 bases from J, leaving 12 bases between.